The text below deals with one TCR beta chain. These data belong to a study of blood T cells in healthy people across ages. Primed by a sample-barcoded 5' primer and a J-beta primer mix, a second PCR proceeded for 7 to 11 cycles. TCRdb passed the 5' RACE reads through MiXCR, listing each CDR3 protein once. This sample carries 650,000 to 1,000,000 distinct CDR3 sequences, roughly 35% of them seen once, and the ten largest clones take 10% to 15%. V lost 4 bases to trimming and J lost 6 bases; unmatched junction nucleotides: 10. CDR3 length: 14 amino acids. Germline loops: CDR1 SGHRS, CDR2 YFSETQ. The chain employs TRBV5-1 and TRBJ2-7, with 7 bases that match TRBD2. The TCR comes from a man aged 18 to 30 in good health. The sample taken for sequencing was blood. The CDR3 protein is CASSGGGILSEQYF. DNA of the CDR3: TGCGCCAGCAGCGGCGGGGGTATACTCTCCGAGCAGTACTTC.